The next 19 T cell receptor beta chains were all read from a single sample in a study of blood T cell repertoires in COVID-19. TCRdb keeps only in-frame clones here, not all; method: immunoSEQ multiplex PCR. This table holds about 43,000 clones, about 80% found once. The material sequenced was peripheral blood. These receptors were taken from an older woman with acute or convalescent COVID-19.

A few counts support this clone. The CDR3, as DNA: TGTGCCAGCAGTGACAGGGTCACTGAAGCTTTCTTT. Its protein product is CASSDRVTEAFF. The chain is built from TRBV6-1 and TRBJ1-1, with TRBD1 as a possible D gene (5 bases). With 3 bases removed from V and 4 bases from J, the gap between germline ends came to 6 bases. Germline loops: CDR1 MNHNS, CDR2 SASEGT. The CDR3 runs to 12 residues.

The V and J genes are TRBV18 and TRBJ2-3, with 10 bases matching TRBD1. Germline CDR1 and CDR2: KGHSH and LQKENI. This CDR3 has 16 amino acids. V was pared by 3 bases and J by 3 bases, with 6 bases of the junction left unmatched. The CDR3 protein is CASSPLGTGATDTQYF. Written as DNA, the CDR3 is TGTGCCAGCTCACCCCTTGGGACAGGGGCGACAGATACGCAGTATTTT.

This sequence joins TRBV2 and TRBJ2-7; D is uncertain. The CDR3 is made up of 13 amino acids. Trimming stripped 7 bases from V and 2 bases from J, with 12 bases between. Per germline, CDR1 SNHLY and CDR2 FYNNEI. The CDR3 nucleotides are TGTGCCAGCAAGACGGGTCATACCTACGAGCAGTACTTC. Protein: CASKTGHTYEQYF.

This clone was counted only a few times. The rearrangement uses TRBV6-1 and TRBJ1-1, with 7 bases aligning to TRBD1. CDR3 length: 11 residues. V trimming: 1 base; J trimming: 10 bases; junction bases outside the gene matches: 0. Germline V CDR1 and CDR2: MNHNS, SASEGT. CDR3 DNA: TGTGCCAGCAGTGAAGGGACAGGAGCTTTCTTT. It is translated as CASSEGTGAFF.

The genes are TRBV9 and TRBJ2-5; 9 positions match TRBD2. Germline CDR1 and CDR2: SGDLS and YYNGEE. The CDR3 contains 16 residues. V was clipped by 3 bases and J by 1 base; unmatched bases: 7. CDR3 nucleotides: TGTGCCAGCAGCGGCTACGGGACTAGCTCCCAAGAGACCCAGTACTTC. This sequence encodes CASSGYGTSSQETQYF. The full variable domain, in which reference TRBV9 and TRBJ2-5 provide the parts outside the CDR3, is DSGVTQTPKHLITATGQRVTLRCSPRSGDLSVYWYQQSLDQGLQFLIQYYNGEERAKGNILERFSAQQFPDLHSELNLSSLELGDSALYFCASSGYGTSSQETQYFGPGTRLLVL.

V is TRBV19 and J is TRBJ2-7; TRBD1 agrees at 7 bases. V trimming: 5 bases; J trimming: 3 bases; junction bases outside the gene matches: 4. CDR1 LNHDA and CDR2 SQIVND come from the germline V gene (reference sequence). This CDR3 has 13 amino acids. The CDR3 DNA is TGTGCCAGTAGTTCCGGGACAGACTACGAGCAGTACTTC. Residues: CASSSGTDYEQYF.

This clone appeared a single time. This sequence joins TRBV24-1 and TRBJ2-5; TRBD1 agrees at 9 bases. This CDR3 spans 14 amino acids. Trimming took 6 bases from V and 2 from J; bases not matched to a gene: 3. Per germline, CDR1 KGHDR and CDR2 SFDVKD. In DNA, the CDR3 is TGTGCCACCAGTAAAGACAGGGGGCAAGAGACCCAGTACTTC. This sequence encodes CATSKDRGQETQYF.

This clone was recorded only once. V gene TRBV9 combines with J gene TRBJ2-7; D call uncertain. CDR1 and CDR2 from the germline V gene are SGDLS and YYNGEE. The CDR3 contains 13 residues. V was shortened by 4 bases and J by 7 bases, with 15 bases between the two germline ends. CDR3: CASSSGSFGEQYF. The CDR3 DNA follows: TGTGCCAGCAGCAGTGGCAGTTTCGGGGAGCAGTACTTC.

The chain joins TRBV30 to TRBJ1-6; D unclear. V lost 2 bases, J lost 7 bases, and 12 bases lay in between. There are 14 residues in the CDR3. The germline V gene encodes CDR1 GTSNPN and CDR2 SVGIG (reference sequence). CDR3 DNA: TGTGCCTGGAGTAAGGAACAGCCGAATTCACCCCTCCACTTT. Translated: CAWSKEQPNSPLHF.

This clone was picked up one time. The genes are TRBV5-1 and TRBJ2-5, with 7 bases lining up with TRBD2. CDR3 size: 14 residues. CDR1 is SGHRS and CDR2 is YFSETQ in the germline V gene. V shed 5 bases and J 4 bases; nucleotides not matched to a gene: 8. The CDR3: CASRIIAGGETQYF. The CDR3 DNA reads TGCGCCAGCAGAATAATAGCGGGTGGAGAGACCCAGTACTTC.

This clone appeared a few times. The chain has TRBV10-3 and TRBJ2-1; 8 nucleotides line up with TRBD2. With V trimmed by 2 bases and J by 3 bases, 6 bases remained unmatched. The germline gives CDR1 ENHRY, CDR2 SYGVKD. The CDR3 is made up of 16 amino acids. The CDR3 reads CAISEEGGGLYNEQFF. CDR3 nucleotides: TGTGCCATCAGTGAGGAGGGCGGGGGGCTCTACAATGAGCAGTTCTTC.

This sequence joins TRBV11-2 and TRBJ1-5; weak D call: TRBD1 (6 bases). CDR3 length: 19 amino acids. Germline V gives CDR1 SGHAT, CDR2 FQNNGV. V lost 0 bases, J lost 5 bases, and 23 bases lay in between. This chain's CDR3 is CASSLDLGTGRFVDQPQHF. In DNA form, the CDR3 reads TGTGCCAGCAGCTTAGATCTTGGAACAGGGAGATTCGTCGATCAGCCCCAGCATTTT.

The gene calls are TRBV11-3 and TRBJ1-3, with no clear D. Germline lookup yields CDR1 SGHNT and CDR2 YENEEA. Trimming took 4 bases from V and 3 from J, leaving 4 bases between them. The CDR3 length is 12 residues. This CDR3 reads CASSSFGNTIYF. CDR3 DNA: TGTGCCAGCAGCTCCTTTGGAAACACCATATATTTT.

The V and J genes are TRBV12-3 or TRBV12-4 and TRBJ2-7, with D tentatively TRBD1 (7 bases). The V and J ends lost 6 bases and 8 bases respectively, with 14 bases between them. There are 12 residues in the CDR3. In nucleotides, the CDR3 is TGTGCCAGCAGGCGGGACAGTTTCAAGCAGTACTTC. Its translation is CASRRDSFKQYF.

The rearrangement uses TRBV6-2 or TRBV6-3 and TRBJ1-4, with 8 bases matching TRBD1. Germline V gene sequence: CDR1 MNHEY, CDR2 SVGEGT. This CDR3 comprises 14 residues. The junction had 4 bases not matched to a gene; V was cut back by 5 bases and J by 5 bases. The CDR3 region has the DNA TGTGCCAGCAGTAGACAGGGGAGAAATGAAAAACTGTTTTTT. Translation gives CASSRQGRNEKLFF.

The chain has TRBV9 and TRBJ2-1, with 9 nucleotides matching TRBD2. J was trimmed by 7 bases and V by 1 base; bases with no gene match: 6. Germline V gene lookup returns CDR1 SGDLS and CDR2 YYNGEE. This CDR3 has 15 amino acids. The CDR3 DNA follows: TGTGCCAGCAGCGTAACGCGGGGGGGTTTTAATGAGCAGTTCTTC. Its protein is CASSVTRGGFNEQFF.

The chain employs TRBV5-1 and TRBJ2-2; D is perhaps TRBD1 (6 bases). The CDR3 contains 15 residues. Trimming cost V 4 bases and J 4 bases, with 14 bases left between them. Germline V CDR1 and CDR2: SGHRS, YFSETQ. CDR3 DNA: TGCGCCAGCAGCAACCGGGACATCTTCACCGGGGAGCTGTTTTTT. It yields the protein CASSNRDIFTGELFF. The variable domain in full, with the rest retrieved from reference TRBV5-1 and TRBJ2-2, is KAGVTQTPRYLIKTRGQQVTLSCSPISGHRSVSWYQQTPGQGLQFLFEYFSETQRNKGNFPGRFSGRQFSNSRSEMNVSTLELGDSALYLCASSNRDIFTGELFFGEGSRLTVL.

This clone was seen a single time. This chain uses TRBV9 with TRBJ2-1; a possible D gene is TRBD2 (5 bases). CDR1 is SGDLS, CDR2 YYNGEE, per germline. Trimming took 0 bases from V and 6 from J, leaving 10 bases between them. The CDR3 has 14 residues. CDR3 coding DNA: TGTGCCAGCAGCGTAGCCGGGATAAGCAATGAGCAGTTCTTC. This encodes CASSVAGISNEQFF.

The chain recombines TRBV5-4 with TRBJ2-5; D is perhaps TRBD2 (5 bases). CDR1 is SGHNT and CDR2 is YYREEE in the germline V gene (reference sequence). This CDR3 comprises 16 residues. V was clipped by 4 bases and J by 2 bases, with 18 bases between them. The CDR3 region is CASSQLPGIRQETQYF. Written as DNA, the CDR3 is TGTGCCAGCAGCCAGCTGCCCGGGATCCGACAAGAGACCCAGTACTTC. The whole variable domain, filled in from reference TRBV5-4 and TRBJ2-5, reads ETGVTQSPTHLIKTRGQQVTLRCSSQSGHNTVSWYQQALGQGPQFIFQYYREEENGRGNFPPRFSGLQFPNYSSELNVNALELDDSALYLCASSQLPGIRQETQYFGPGTRLLVL.